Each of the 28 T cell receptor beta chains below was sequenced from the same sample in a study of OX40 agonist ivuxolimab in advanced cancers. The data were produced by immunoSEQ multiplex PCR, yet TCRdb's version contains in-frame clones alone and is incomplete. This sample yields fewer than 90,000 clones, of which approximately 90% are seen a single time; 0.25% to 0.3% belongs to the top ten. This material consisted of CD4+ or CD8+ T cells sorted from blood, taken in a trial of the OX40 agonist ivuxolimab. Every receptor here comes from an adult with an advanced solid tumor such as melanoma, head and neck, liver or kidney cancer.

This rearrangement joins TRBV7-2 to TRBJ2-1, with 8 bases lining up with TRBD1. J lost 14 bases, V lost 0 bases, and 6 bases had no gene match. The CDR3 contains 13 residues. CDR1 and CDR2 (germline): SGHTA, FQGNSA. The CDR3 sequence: CASSLAHGQGEFF. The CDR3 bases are TGTGCCAGCAGCTTAGCGCACGGACAGGGTGAGTTCTTC.

The chain's CDR3 is CASQRVDYGYTF. CDR3 DNA sequence: TGTGCCAGTCAGAGGGTGGACTATGGCTACACCTTC. The chain recombines TRBV19 with TRBJ1-2; D gene uncertain. The germline V and J ends were trimmed by 8 bases and 3 bases, with 10 bases remaining between them. This CDR3 is built from 12 residues. Germline CDR1 reads LNHDA; CDR2 reads SQIVND (reference sequence).

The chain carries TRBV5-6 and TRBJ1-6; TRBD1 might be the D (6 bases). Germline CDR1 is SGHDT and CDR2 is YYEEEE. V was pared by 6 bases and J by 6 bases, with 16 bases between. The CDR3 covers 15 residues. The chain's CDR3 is CASTRRTDGNSPLHF. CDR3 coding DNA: TGTGCCAGCACCCGAAGGACAGATGGTAATTCACCCCTCCACTTT.

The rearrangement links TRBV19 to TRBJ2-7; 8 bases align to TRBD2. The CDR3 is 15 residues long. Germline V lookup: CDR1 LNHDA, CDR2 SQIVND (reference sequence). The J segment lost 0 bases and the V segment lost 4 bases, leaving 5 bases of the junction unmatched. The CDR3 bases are TGTGCCAGTAGTAGCCTAGCGGGTATCTCCTACGAGCAGTACTTC. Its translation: CASSSLAGISYEQYF.

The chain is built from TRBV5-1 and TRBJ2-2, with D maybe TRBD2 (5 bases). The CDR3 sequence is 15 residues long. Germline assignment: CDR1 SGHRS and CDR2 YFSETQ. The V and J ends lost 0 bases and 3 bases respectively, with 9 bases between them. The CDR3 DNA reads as TGCGCCAGCAGCTTGGATTCGGGGTACACCGGGGAGCTGTTTTTT. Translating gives CASSLDSGYTGELFF.

This chain's CDR3 is CASSRRDRDILRIGDIQYF. The DNA of the CDR3 is TGTGCCAGCAGTCGCCGGGACAGGGACATACTTCGTATAGGAGACATTCAGTACTTC. The rearrangement links TRBV21-1 to TRBJ2-4; TRBD1 is the table's D call, not checked against the DNA. TRBV21-1 is deemed a pseudogene. This CDR3 region has 19 residues.

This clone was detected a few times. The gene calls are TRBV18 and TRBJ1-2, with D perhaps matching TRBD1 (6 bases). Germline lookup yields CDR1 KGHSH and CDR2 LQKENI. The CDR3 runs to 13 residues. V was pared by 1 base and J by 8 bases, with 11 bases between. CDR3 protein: CASSPQQGWGYTF. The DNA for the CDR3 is TGTGCCAGCTCACCACAACAGGGATGGGGCTACACCTTC. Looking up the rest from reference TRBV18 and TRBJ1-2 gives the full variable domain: NAGVMQNPRHLVRRRGQEARLRCSPMKGHSHVYWYRQLPEEGLKFMVYLQKENIIDESGMPKERFSAEFPKEGPSILRIQQVVRGDSAAYFCASSPQQGWGYTFGSGTRLTVV.

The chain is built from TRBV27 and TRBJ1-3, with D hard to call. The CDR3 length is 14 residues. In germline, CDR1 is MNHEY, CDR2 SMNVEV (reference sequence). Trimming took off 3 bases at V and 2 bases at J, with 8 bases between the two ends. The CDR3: CASSFRGTGNTIYF. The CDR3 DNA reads TGTGCCAGCAGTTTTCGGGGTACTGGAAACACCATATATTTT.

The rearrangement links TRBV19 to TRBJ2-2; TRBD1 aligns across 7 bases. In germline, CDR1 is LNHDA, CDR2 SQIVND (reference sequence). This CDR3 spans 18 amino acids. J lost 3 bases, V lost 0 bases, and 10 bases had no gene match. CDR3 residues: CASSIDPRRGGHTGELFF. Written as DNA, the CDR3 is TGTGCCAGTAGTATAGATCCCCGAAGAGGGGGCCACACCGGGGAGCTGTTTTTT. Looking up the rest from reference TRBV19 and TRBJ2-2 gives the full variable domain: DGGITQSPKYLFRKEGQNVTLSCEQNLNHDAMYWYRQDPGQGLRLIYYSQIVNDFQKGDIAEGYSVSREKKESFPLTVTSAQKNPTAFYLCASSIDPRRGGHTGELFFGEGSRLTVL.

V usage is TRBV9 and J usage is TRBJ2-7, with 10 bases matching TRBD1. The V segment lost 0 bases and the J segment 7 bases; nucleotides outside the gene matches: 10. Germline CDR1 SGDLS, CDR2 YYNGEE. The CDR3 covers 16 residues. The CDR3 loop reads CASSVGGTGQGLEQYF. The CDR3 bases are TGTGCCAGCAGCGTAGGGGGGACGGGACAGGGGCTGGAGCAGTACTTC. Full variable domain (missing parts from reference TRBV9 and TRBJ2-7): DSGVTQTPKHLITATGQRVTLRCSPRSGDLSVYWYQQSLDQGLQFLIQYYNGEERAKGNILERFSAQQFPDLHSELNLSSLELGDSALYFCASSVGGTGQGLEQYFGPGTRLTVT.

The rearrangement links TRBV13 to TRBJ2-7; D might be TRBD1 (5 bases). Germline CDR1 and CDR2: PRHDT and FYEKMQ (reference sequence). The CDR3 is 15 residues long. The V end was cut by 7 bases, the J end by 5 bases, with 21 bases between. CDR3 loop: CASKTVKGNQDEQYF. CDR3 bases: TGTGCCAGCAAAACAGTTAAGGGGAATCAGGACGAGCAGTACTTC.

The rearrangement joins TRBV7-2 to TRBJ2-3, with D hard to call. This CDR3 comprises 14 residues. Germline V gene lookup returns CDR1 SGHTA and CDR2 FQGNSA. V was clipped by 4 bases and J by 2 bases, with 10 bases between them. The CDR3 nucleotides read TGTGCCAGCAGCTCCCCCCCTTACACAGATACGCAGTATTTT. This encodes CASSSPPYTDTQYF.

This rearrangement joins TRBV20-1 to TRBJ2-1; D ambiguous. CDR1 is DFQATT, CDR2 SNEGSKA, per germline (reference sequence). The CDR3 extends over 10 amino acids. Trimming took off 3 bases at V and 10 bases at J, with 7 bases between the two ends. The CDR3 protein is CSARVREQFF. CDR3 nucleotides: TGCAGTGCTAGGGTCCGGGAGCAGTTCTTC.

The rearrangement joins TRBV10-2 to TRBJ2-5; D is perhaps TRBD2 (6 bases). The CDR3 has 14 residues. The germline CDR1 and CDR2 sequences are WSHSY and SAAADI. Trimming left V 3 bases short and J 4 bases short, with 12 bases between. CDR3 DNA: TGCGCCAGCAGTGATGGGTCTAGCGCAGAGACCCAGTACTTC. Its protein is CASSDGSSAETQYF.

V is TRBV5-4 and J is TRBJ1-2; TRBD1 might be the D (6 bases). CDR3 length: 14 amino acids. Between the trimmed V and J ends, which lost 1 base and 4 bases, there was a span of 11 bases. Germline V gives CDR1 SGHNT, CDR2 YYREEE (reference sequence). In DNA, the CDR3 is TGTGCCAGCAGCTTGCCCACGGGGGCCTATGGCTACACCTTC. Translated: CASSLPTGAYGYTF.

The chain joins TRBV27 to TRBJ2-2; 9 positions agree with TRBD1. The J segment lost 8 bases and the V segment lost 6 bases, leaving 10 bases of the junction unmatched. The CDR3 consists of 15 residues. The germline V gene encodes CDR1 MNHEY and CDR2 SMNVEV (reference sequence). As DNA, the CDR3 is TGTGCCAGCAGGTCCCTCGGGACAGGGTGGGGGGAGCTGTTTTTT. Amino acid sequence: CASRSLGTGWGELFF.

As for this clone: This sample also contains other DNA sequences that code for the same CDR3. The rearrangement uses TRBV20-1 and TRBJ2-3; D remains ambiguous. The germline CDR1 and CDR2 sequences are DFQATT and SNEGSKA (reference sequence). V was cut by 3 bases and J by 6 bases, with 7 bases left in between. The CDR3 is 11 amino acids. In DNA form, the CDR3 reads TGCAGTGCTAGCGTAACCGATACGCAGTATTTT. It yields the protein CSASVTDTQYF.

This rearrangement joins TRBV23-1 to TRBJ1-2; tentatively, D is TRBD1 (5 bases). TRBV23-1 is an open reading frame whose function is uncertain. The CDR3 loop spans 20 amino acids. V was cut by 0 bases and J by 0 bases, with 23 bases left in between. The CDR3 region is CASSQSGSGRTNKANYGYTF. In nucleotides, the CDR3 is TGCGCCAGCAGTCAATCTGGGTCCGGCAGGACAAACAAAGCTAACTATGGCTACACCTTC.

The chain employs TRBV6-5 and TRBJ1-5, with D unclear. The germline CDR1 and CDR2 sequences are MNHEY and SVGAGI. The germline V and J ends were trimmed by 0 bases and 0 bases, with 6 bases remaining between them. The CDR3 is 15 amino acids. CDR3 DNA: TGTGCCAGCAGTTACTCTTTGGATAGCAATCAGCCCCAGCATTTT. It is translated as CASSYSLDSNQPQHF.

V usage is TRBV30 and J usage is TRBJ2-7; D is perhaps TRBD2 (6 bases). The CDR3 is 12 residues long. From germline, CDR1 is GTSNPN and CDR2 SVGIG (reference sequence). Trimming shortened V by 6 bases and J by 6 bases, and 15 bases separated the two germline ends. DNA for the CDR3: TGTGCCTGCAGGGAGGACTACTTCGAGCAGTACTTC. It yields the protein CACREDYFEQYF.

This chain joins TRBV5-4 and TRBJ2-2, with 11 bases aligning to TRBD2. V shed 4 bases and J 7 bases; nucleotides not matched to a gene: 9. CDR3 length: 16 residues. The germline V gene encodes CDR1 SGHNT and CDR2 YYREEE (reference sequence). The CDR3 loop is CASSPLAGGRSGELFF. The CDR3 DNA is TGTGCCAGCAGCCCGCTAGCGGGGGGTCGCAGCGGGGAGCTGTTTTTT.

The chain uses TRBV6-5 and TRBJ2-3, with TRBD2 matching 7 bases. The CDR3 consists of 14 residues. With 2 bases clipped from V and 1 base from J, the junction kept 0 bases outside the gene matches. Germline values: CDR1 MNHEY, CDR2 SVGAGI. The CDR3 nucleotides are TGTGCCAGCAGTTACGGGGGGGGCACAGATACGCAGTATTTT. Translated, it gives CASSYGGGTDTQYF.

The CDR3 sequence: CSAGGGSYGYTF. The CDR3 coding sequence is TGCAGCGCCGGCGGTGGCTCCTATGGCTACACCTTC. This chain connects TRBV29-1 to TRBJ1-2; no firm D call. This CDR3 has 12 residues. Trimming stripped 7 bases from V and 4 bases from J, with 13 bases between. Germline-derived CDR1 and CDR2 are SQVTM and ANQGSEA. Combining the CDR3 with reference TRBV29-1 and TRBJ1-2 gives the whole variable domain SAVISQKPSRDICQRGTSLTIQCQVDSQVTMMFWYRQQPGQSLTLIATANQGSEATYESGFVIDKFPISRPNLTFSTLTVSNMSPEDSSIYLCSAGGGSYGYTFGSGTRLTVV.

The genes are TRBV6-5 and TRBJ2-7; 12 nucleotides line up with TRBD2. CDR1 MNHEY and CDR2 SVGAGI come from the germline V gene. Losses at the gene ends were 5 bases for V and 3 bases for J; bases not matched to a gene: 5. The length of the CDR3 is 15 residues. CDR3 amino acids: CASSPTTSGGYEQYF. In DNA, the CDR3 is TGTGCCAGCAGTCCCACGACTAGCGGGGGCTACGAGCAGTACTTC.

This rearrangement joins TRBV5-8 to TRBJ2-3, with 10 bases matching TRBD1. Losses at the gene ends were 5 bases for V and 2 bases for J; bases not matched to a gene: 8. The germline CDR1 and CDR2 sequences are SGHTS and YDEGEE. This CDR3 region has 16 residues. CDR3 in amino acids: CASSLGTGAFTDTQYF. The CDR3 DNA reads TGTGCCAGCAGTCTAGGGACAGGGGCCTTCACAGATACGCAGTATTTT.

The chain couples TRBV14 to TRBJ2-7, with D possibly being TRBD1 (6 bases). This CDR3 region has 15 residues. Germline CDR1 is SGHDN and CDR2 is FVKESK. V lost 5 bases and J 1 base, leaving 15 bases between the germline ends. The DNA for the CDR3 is TGTGCCAGCAGCGGGGCTGGGGGCCGTTCCTACGAGCAGTACTTC. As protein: CASSGAGGRSYEQYF.

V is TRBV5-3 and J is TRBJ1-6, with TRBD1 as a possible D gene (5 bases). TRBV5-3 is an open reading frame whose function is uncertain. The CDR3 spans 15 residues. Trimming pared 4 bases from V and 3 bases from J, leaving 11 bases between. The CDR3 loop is CARSPTGGYNSPLHF. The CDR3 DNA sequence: TGTGCCAGAAGCCCAACTGGGGGCTATAATTCACCCCTCCACTTT.

The CDR3 loop reads CASSDRQGAKNEQFF. The CDR3 DNA is TGTGCCAGCAGCGACCGACAGGGGGCGAAAAATGAGCAGTTCTTC. This chain uses TRBV9 with TRBJ2-1; 10 bases line up with TRBD1. The germline V gene has CDR1 SGDLS and CDR2 YYNGEE. V dropped 3 bases and J dropped 7; count of bases not matched to a gene: 7. The CDR3 sequence is 15 residues long. The full variable domain, rest sourced from reference TRBV9 and TRBJ2-1, is DSGVTQTPKHLITATGQRVTLRCSPRSGDLSVYWYQQSLDQGLQFLIQYYNGEERAKGNILERFSAQQFPDLHSELNLSSLELGDSALYFCASSDRQGAKNEQFFGPGTRLTVL.